This T cell receptor beta chain was obtained from a study of cytomegalovirus exposure and HLA in healthy donors. The study, taken as a whole, reports: CMV serostatus was the sole immune exposure data available. Across donors, most TCRs were seen rarely, yet some public ones were widespread.

V lost 6 bases and J lost 2, with 8 bases in between. The germline gives CDR1 SQVTM, CDR2 ANQGSEA. This CDR3 has 13 amino acids. Turning to this clone: Antigen: not known.

60 Vbeta and 13 Jbeta primers were used in PCR. Profiled with immunoSEQ multiplex PCR; TCRdb holds only in-frame clones, not every one. Among some 140,000 clones, 80% were seen once, and the ten largest hold around 6%. The specimen was PBMCs. The chain has TRBV29-1 and TRBJ2-6; no firm D call. This TCR derives from a woman between 35 and 50 years old in good health and CMV-seropositive. The CDR3 DNA sequence: TGCAGCGTCGAGGTCCCTGGGGCCAACGTCCTGACTTTC. As protein: CSVEVPGANVLTF.